One T cell receptor (beta chain) is described in this entry. Only in-frame clones appear in the TCRdb table, and some are missing; sequencing was by immunoSEQ multiplex PCR. This sample carries tens of thousands of clones, 86% of them seen once, and the ten largest clones take about 4%. This record belongs to a study of blood T cell repertoires in COVID-19. On the study more broadly: COVID-19 samples collected from the United States, Italy and Spain covered acute and convalescent phases. T cells, B-cell-depleted T cells, or PBMCs provided the cDNA or gDNA that served as material.

Trimming removed 7 bases from V and 8 bases from J; junction bases left unmatched: 8. The CDR3 spans 13 residues. This clonotype originated in a man in his sixties or seventies with active COVID-19. V gene TRBV12-3 or TRBV12-4 combines with J gene TRBJ2-1; 7 nucleotides agree with TRBD1. The sequenced sample was peripheral blood. The DNA of the CDR3 is TGTGCCAGCAACGAGGGGGCGCCCGATGAGCAGTTCTTC. Protein sequence: CASNEGAPDEQFF.